The 20 T cell receptor beta chains below were found in one sample sequenced in a study of cytomegalovirus exposure and HLA in healthy donors. The PCR was carried out with 60 Vbeta primers and 13 Jbeta primers. Measured with immunoSEQ multiplex PCR; TCRdb has only the in-frame clones, and not every one. Counted here are around 68,000 clones, just under 70% occurring once; the ten biggest clones make up roughly 11%. The specimen sequenced was PBMCs. The source is a woman in her 30s in good health and CMV-seronegative.

CDR3 sequence reads: CASSAGLQWEAFF. CDR3 DNA sequence: TGTGCCAGCTCCGCAGGGCTACAGTGGGAAGCTTTCTTT. The rearrangement joins TRBV11-2 to TRBJ1-1; perhaps TRBD1 as D (5 bases). V lost 8 bases and J 8 bases, leaving 18 bases between the germline ends. This CDR3 contains 13 residues. Germline V gene lookup returns CDR1 SGHAT and CDR2 FQNNGV.

The chain links TRBV30 to TRBJ1-2; 7 nucleotides line up with TRBD1. The germline V gene has CDR1 GTSNPN and CDR2 SVGIG (reference sequence). V dropped 4 bases and J dropped 4; count of bases not matched to a gene: 15. CDR3 length equals 16 residues. CDR3 sequence reads: CAWITGVSPIAYGYTF. The CDR3 DNA is TGTGCCTGGATAACAGGGGTATCCCCCATTGCCTATGGCTACACCTTC.

This clone has just a few counts. The sample carries other DNA sequences with the same CDR3. This chain joins TRBV6-5 and TRBJ2-7, with 9 nucleotides matching TRBD1. V shed 6 bases, J shed 4 bases, and the junction held 7 bases outside the gene matches. The CDR3 is made up of 14 amino acids. Germline-derived CDR1 and CDR2 are MNHEY and SVGAGI. The CDR3 spells CASSLGQGVYEQYF. CDR3 sequence (DNA): TGTGCCAGCAGCTTGGGACAGGGAGTTTACGAGCAGTACTTC.

This chain connects TRBV5-4 to TRBJ2-2, with a weak D call TRBD2 (5 bases). Trimming left V 4 bases short and J 0 bases short, with 13 bases between. Germline values: CDR1 SGHNT, CDR2 YYREEE (reference sequence). The length of the CDR3 is 16 residues. The chain's CDR3 is CASSPGLAANTGELFF. The DNA for the CDR3 is TGTGCCAGCAGCCCCGGCCTAGCCGCGAACACCGGGGAGCTGTTTTTT.

CDR3 nucleotide sequence: TGTGCCAGCAGTCTAACAGGGGGCAGTGGCTACACCTTC. It codes for CASSLTGGSGYTF. This sequence joins TRBV6-5 and TRBJ1-2; 9 nucleotides agree with TRBD1. After removal of 5 bases from V and 7 bases from J, the junction contained 5 bases not matched to a gene. Looked up from germline, CDR1 is MNHEY and CDR2 is SVGAGI. The CDR3 totals 13 residues.

The V call is TRBV27, the J call TRBJ1-5, with 11 bases identical to TRBD1. The germline gives CDR1 MNHEY, CDR2 SMNVEV (reference sequence). The junction had 1 base not matched to a gene; V was cut back by 4 bases and J by 2 bases. CDR3 length equals 15 residues. The CDR3 DNA reads TGTGCCAGCAGTTGGGGACAGGGGGGCAATCAGCCCCAGCATTTT. Encoded protein: CASSWGQGGNQPQHF.

This chain joins TRBV7-9 and TRBJ2-7; TRBD2 agrees at 10 bases. With 2 bases clipped from V and 5 bases from J, the junction kept 3 bases outside the gene matches. The CDR3 is made up of 14 amino acids. Per the germline V gene, CDR1 is SEHNR and CDR2 is FQNEAQ (reference sequence). The CDR3 reads CASSLLGLADEQYV. The CDR3 coding sequence is TGTGCCAGCAGCTTATTAGGACTAGCGGACGAGCAGTACGTC.

This clone was counted only a few times. J is TRBJ2-2 and V is TRBV9; D is possibly TRBD2 (7 bases). This CDR3 region has 14 residues. Germline values: CDR1 SGDLS, CDR2 YYNGEE. Trimming removed 9 bases from V and 4 bases from J, with 16 bases in between. In nucleotides, the CDR3 is TGTGCCACACAAGGGGGGGACCCCACCGGGGAGCTGTTTTTT. The encoded protein is CATQGGDPTGELFF.

This chain connects TRBV6-1 to TRBJ1-2; no clear D. The germline CDR1 and CDR2 sequences are MNHNS and SASEGT. CDR3 length: 15 amino acids. The V end was cut by 6 bases, the J end by 2 bases, with 16 bases between. DNA of the CDR3: TGTGCCAGCAGACCGATTTGGGAGGGAAACTATGGCTACACCTTC. Translation: CASRPIWEGNYGYTF.

The sample holds a few counts of this clone. V usage is TRBV7-8 and J usage is TRBJ1-1; 9 bases are a match to TRBD1. This CDR3 has 15 residues. J gave up 4 bases and V 3 bases, and 6 bases lay outside the gene matches. CDR1 SGHVS and CDR2 FQNEAQ come from the germline V gene. The CDR3 region is CASSLRQGDRTEAFF. CDR3 nucleotides: TGTGCCAGCAGCTTGCGACAGGGGGATCGCACTGAAGCTTTCTTT.

In this sample, this clone turned up once. J is TRBJ1-2 and V is TRBV5-4; TRBD1 aligns across 7 bases. The ends lost 4 bases at V and 7 bases at J; junction bases unmatched: 10. Looked up from germline, CDR1 is SGHNT and CDR2 is YYREEE (reference sequence). The CDR3 consists of 14 residues. CDR3 nucleotide sequence: TGTGCCAGCAGCCAACCAGGGGGTCCAAGTGGCTACACCTTC. Protein: CASSQPGGPSGYTF.

V and J are TRBV18 and TRBJ2-7, with D perhaps matching TRBD1 (6 bases). V lost 4 bases, J lost 2 bases, and 15 bases lay in between. The CDR3 contains 15 residues. CDR1 and CDR2 from the germline V gene are KGHSH and LQKENI. The CDR3 spells CASSLNTGSPYEQYF. As DNA, the CDR3 is TGTGCCAGCTCACTTAACACAGGGAGTCCCTACGAGCAGTACTTC.

The chain is built from TRBV7-6 and TRBJ2-7; no clear D. V lost 5 bases, J lost 0 bases, and 11 bases lay in between. The CDR3 is 14 residues long. CDR1 and CDR2 (germline): SGHVS, FNYEAQ. The CDR3 protein is CASSPRIPSYEQYF. The CDR3 DNA is TGTGCCAGCAGCCCGAGGATCCCCTCCTACGAGCAGTACTTC.

In DNA form, the CDR3 reads TGTGCCAGCAGACCAACAGGGGCTGGGGCCAACGTCCTGACTTTC. Translated: CASRPTGAGANVLTF. The chain joins TRBV2 to TRBJ2-6, with 7 bases lining up with TRBD1. V gave up 6 bases and J gave up 2 bases; unmatched junction bases: 4. The length of the CDR3 is 15 residues. Germline assignment: CDR1 SNHLY and CDR2 FYNNEI.

This clone has just one count. The chain uses TRBV13 and TRBJ2-7; 8 nucleotides align to TRBD1. The CDR3 is 13 residues long. V lost 7 bases, J lost 3 bases, and 5 bases stayed unmatched. Germline V lookup: CDR1 PRHDT, CDR2 FYEKMQ (reference sequence). In nucleotides, the CDR3 is TGTGCCAGCACTCAAGACAGGGGCTACGAGCAGTACTTC. Translated: CASTQDRGYEQYF.

This chain links TRBV5-6 with TRBJ2-2; D not certain. Germline lookup yields CDR1 SGHDT and CDR2 YYEEEE. The CDR3 totals 13 residues. The V end was cut by 1 base, the J end by 4 bases, with 5 bases between. CDR3 loop: CASSLTSTGELFF. CDR3 sequence (DNA): TGTGCCAGCAGCTTGACGAGCACCGGGGAGCTGTTTTTT.

The J gene is TRBJ2-1, the V gene TRBV5-4; TRBD1 agrees at 7 bases. Germline CDR1 and CDR2: SGHNT and YYREEE (reference sequence). The V and J ends lost 9 bases and 4 bases, in that order; junction bases with no gene match: 13. The CDR3 is 15 amino acids. CDR3 DNA: TGTGCCACATATACCGGGACAGATATTTACAATGAGCAGTTCTTC. Its translation: CATYTGTDIYNEQFF.

This chain connects TRBV4-3 to TRBJ2-7; 8 nucleotides line up with TRBD2. This CDR3 is 16 amino acids long. Per the germline V gene, CDR1 is LGHNA and CDR2 is YSLEER. Germline trimming cut 0 bases from V and 2 bases from J; bases unmatched to any gene: 6. As DNA, the CDR3 is TGCGCCAGCAGCCAAGATCAGGCGGGGGGCGCCTACGAGCAGTACTTC. It yields the protein CASSQDQAGGAYEQYF.

The rearrangement links TRBV10-1 to TRBJ2-1; 11 positions match TRBD2. This CDR3 has 13 residues. V lost 6 bases to trimming and J lost 7 bases; unmatched junction nucleotides: 2. The germline gives CDR1 WNHNN, CDR2 SYGVQD (reference sequence). The CDR3, as DNA: TGCGCCAGCAGCCGACTAGCGGGGAATGAGCAGTTCTTC. It translates to CASSRLAGNEQFF.

V gene TRBV7-8 combines with J gene TRBJ2-7; TRBD1 matches 7 bases. Trimming cost V 10 bases and J 2 bases; bases outside gene matches: 11. CDR3 length equals 14 residues. Germline assignment: CDR1 SGHVS and CDR2 FQNEAQ. In DNA, the CDR3 is TGTGCCACCGCCCCACAGGGGATTCCCTACGAGCAGTACTTC. Translation gives CATAPQGIPYEQYF.